This T cell receptor (beta chain) was observed in a study of spatial heterogeneity in lung cancer. On the study more broadly: Where present, follow-up PBMC were sequenced a median of around 2 years after resection. Raw-read counts averaged over ten per unique TCR and UMI combination.

Every TCR cDNA molecule bore its own unique molecular identifier. TCRdb itself ran the 5' RACE reads through MiXCR, one entry per CDR3 protein. In the table there are 95,000 to 120,000 distinct CDR3 sequences, 11% of which are singletons. This CDR3 has 14 amino acids. CDR1 MNHEY and CDR2 SMNVEV come from the germline V gene (reference sequence). With 0 bases removed from V and 5 bases from J, the gap between germline ends came to 11 bases. The time point here: blood at routine non-recurrence follow-up after resection. The input material, whole RNA from tumor, nontumor lung or frozen PBMC, was sequenced unsorted.

The chain recombines TRBV27 with TRBJ2-7; D gene ambiguous. The sequencing used PBMCs, collected at follow-up. This receptor was taken from a female donor with early-stage non-small cell lung cancer. DNA of the CDR3: TGTGCCAGCAGTTTATCTCGGCAGAACGACGAGCAGTACTTC. As protein: CASSLSRQNDEQYF.